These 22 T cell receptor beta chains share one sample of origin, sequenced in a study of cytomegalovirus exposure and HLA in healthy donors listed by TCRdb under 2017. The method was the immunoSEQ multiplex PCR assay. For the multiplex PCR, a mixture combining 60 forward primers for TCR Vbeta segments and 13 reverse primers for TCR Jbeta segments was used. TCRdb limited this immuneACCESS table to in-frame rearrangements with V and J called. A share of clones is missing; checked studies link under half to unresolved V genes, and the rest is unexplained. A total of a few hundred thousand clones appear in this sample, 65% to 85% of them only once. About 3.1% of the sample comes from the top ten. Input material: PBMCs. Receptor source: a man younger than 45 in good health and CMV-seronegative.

CDR3 protein: CASSLFGRGHQETQYF. The CDR3 region has the DNA TGTGCCAGCAGCTTGTTCGGCAGGGGGCACCAAGAGACCCAGTACTTC. This chain uses TRBV5-5 with TRBJ2-5, with 8 positions matching TRBD1. This CDR3 has 16 amino acids. The germline CDR1 and CDR2 sequences are SGHKS and YYEKEE (reference sequence). V lost 1 base and J lost 0; bases outside the gene matches: 5.

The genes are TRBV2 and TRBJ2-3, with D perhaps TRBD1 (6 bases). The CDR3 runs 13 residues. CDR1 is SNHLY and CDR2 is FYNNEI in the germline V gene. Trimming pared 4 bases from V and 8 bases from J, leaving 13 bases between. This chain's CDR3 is CASSGHGQPTQYF. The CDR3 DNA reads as TGTGCCAGCAGTGGACATGGACAGCCTACGCAGTATTTT.

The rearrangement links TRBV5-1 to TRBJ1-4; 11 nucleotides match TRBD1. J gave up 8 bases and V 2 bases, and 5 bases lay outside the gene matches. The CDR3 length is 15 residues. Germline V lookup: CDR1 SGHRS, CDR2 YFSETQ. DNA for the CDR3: TGCGCCAGCAGCTTTCGGGGACAGGGGGAGGAAAAACTGTTTTTT. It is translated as CASSFRGQGEEKLFF.

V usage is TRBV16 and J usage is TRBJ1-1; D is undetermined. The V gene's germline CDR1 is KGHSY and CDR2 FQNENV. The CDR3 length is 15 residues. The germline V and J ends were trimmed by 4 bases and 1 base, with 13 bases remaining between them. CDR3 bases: TGTGCCAGCAGCCCCCTTGGGCAGGAGAACACTGAAGCTTTCTTT. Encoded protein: CASSPLGQENTEAFF.

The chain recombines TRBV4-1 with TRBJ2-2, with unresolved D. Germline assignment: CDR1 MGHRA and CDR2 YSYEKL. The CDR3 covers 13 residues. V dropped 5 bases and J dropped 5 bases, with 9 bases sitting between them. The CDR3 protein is CASSVPMTGELFF. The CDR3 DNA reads TGCGCCAGCAGCGTTCCTATGACCGGGGAGCTGTTTTTT.

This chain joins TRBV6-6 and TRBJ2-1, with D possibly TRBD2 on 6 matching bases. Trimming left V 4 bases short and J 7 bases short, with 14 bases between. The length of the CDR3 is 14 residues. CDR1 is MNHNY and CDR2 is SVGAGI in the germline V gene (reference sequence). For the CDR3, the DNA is TGTGCCAGCAGTTGGGGGACTCTTTCGAATGAGCAGTTCTTC. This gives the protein CASSWGTLSNEQFF.

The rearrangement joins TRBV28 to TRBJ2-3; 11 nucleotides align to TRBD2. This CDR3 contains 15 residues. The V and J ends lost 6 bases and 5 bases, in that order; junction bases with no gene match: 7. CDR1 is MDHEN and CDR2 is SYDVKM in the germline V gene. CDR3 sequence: CASSVSGGAGDTQYF. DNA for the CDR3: TGTGCCAGCAGCGTTAGCGGGGGGGCAGGAGATACGCAGTATTTT.

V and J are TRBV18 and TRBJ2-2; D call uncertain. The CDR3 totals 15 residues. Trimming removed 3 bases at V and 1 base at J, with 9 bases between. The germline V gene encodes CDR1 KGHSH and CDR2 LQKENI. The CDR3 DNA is TGTGCCAGCTCACCCGTGACAAGGAACACCGGGGAGCTGTTTTTT. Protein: CASSPVTRNTGELFF.

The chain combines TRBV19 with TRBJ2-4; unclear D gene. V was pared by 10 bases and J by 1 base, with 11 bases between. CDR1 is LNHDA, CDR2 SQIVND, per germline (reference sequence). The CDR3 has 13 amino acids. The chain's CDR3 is CAIRNSAKNIQYF. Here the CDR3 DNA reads TGTGCCATTCGAAATAGCGCCAAAAACATTCAGTACTTC. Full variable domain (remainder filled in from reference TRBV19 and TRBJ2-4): DGGITQSPKYLFRKEGQNVTLSCEQNLNHDAMYWYRQDPGQGLRLIYYSQIVNDFQKGDIAEGYSVSREKKESFPLTVTSAQKNPTAFYLCAIRNSAKNIQYFGAGTRLSVL.

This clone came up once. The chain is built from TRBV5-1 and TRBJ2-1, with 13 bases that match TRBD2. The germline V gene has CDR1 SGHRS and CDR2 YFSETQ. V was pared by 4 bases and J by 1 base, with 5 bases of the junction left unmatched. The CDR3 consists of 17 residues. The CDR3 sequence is CASSRLTSGGSYNEQFF. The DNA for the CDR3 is TGCGCCAGCAGCCGTCTGACTAGCGGGGGGTCCTACAATGAGCAGTTCTTC.

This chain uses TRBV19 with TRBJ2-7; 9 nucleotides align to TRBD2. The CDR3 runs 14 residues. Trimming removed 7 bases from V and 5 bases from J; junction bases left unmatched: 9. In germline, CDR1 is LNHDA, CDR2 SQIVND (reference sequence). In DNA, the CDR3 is TGTGCCAGTACCTTAGCGGGGGCCAGCGACGAGCAGTACTTC. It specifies CASTLAGASDEQYF.

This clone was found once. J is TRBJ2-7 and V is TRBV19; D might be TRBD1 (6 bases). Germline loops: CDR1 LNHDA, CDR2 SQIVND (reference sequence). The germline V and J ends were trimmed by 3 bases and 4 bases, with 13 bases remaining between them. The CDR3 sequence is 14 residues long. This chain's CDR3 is CASSISQGVYEQYF. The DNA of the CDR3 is TGTGCCAGTAGTATCTCACAGGGCGTTTACGAGCAGTACTTC.

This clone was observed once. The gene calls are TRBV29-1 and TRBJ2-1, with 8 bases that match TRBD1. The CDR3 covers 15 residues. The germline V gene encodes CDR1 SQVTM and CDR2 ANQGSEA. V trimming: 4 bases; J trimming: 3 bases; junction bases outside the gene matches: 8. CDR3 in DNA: TGCAGCGTTGGACCCCTCGGACAGGGCTACAATGAGCAGTTCTTC. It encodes CSVGPLGQGYNEQFF.

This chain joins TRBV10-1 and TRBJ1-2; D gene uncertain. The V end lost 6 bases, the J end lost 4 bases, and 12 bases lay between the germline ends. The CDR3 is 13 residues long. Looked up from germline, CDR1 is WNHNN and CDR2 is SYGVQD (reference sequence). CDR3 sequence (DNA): TGCGCCAGCAGCAACGACATCGTCTATGGCTACACCTTC. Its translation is CASSNDIVYGYTF.

The CDR3 nucleotides read TGTGCCAGCAGTTTGGCGGTTCTACTAACCTACGAGCAGTACTTC. The encoded protein is CASSLAVLLTYEQYF. This chain uses TRBV28 with TRBJ2-7; D is ambiguous. The germline V gene encodes CDR1 MDHEN and CDR2 SYDVKM. The V gene lost 3 bases and the J gene lost 2 bases, with 14 bases spanning the gap. This CDR3 has 15 residues. The full variable domain, completed using reference TRBV28 and TRBJ2-7, is DVKVTQSSRYLVKRTGEKVFLECVQDMDHENMFWYRQDPGLGLRLIYFSYDVKMKEKGDIPEGYSVSREKKERFSLILESASTNQTSMYLCASSLAVLLTYEQYFGPGTRLTVT.

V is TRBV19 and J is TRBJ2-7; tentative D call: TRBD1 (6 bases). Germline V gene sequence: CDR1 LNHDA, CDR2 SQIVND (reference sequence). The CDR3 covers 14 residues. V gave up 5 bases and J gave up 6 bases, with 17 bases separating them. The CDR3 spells CASSQGHKLREQYF. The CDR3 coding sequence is TGTGCCAGTAGTCAGGGACACAAACTTCGCGAGCAGTACTTC.

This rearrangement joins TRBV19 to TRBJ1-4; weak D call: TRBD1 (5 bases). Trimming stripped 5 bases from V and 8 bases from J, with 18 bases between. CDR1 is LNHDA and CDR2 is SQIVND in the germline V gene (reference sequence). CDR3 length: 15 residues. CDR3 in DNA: TGTGCCAGTAGTCAAGCCGGGCTTCAGGGAGAAAAACTGTTTTTT. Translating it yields CASSQAGLQGEKLFF. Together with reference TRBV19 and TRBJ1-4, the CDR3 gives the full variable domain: DGGITQSPKYLFRKEGQNVTLSCEQNLNHDAMYWYRQDPGQGLRLIYYSQIVNDFQKGDIAEGYSVSREKKESFPLTVTSAQKNPTAFYLCASSQAGLQGEKLFFGSGTQLSVL.

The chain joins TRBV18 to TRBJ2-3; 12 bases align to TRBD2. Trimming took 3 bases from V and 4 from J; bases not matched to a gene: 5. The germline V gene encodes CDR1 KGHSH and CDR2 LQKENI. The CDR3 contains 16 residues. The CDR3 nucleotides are TGTGCCAGCTCACCGGTGACTAGCGGGGGCGCAGATACGCAGTATTTT. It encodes CASSPVTSGGADTQYF.

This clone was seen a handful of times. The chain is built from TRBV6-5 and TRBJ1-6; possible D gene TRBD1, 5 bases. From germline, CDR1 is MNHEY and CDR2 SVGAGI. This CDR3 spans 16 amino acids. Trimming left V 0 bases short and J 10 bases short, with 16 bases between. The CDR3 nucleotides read TGTGCCAGCAGTTACTCGAGGTCCGTTGGGGGGTCACCCCTCCACTTT. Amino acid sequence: CASSYSRSVGGSPLHF.

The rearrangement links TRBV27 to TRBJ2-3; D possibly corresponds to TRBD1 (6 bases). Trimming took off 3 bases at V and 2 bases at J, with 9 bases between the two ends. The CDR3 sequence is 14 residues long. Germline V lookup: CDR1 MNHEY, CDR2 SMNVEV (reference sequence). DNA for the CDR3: TGTGCCAGCAGTTTGTTGGGGGCCACAGATACGCAGTATTTT. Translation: CASSLLGATDTQYF.

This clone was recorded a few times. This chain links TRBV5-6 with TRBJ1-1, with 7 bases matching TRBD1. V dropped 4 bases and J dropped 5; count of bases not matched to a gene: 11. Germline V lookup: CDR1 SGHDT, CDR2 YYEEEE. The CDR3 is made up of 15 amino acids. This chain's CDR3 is CASSTETGDQTEAFF. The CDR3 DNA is TGTGCCAGCAGCACGGAAACAGGGGATCAAACTGAAGCTTTCTTT. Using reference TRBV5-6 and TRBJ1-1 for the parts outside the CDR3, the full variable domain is DAGVTQSPTHLIKTRGQQVTLRCSPKSGHDTVSWYQQALGQGPQFIFQYYEEEERQRGNFPDRFSGHQFPNYSSELNVNALLLGDSALYLCASSTETGDQTEAFFGQGTRLTVV.

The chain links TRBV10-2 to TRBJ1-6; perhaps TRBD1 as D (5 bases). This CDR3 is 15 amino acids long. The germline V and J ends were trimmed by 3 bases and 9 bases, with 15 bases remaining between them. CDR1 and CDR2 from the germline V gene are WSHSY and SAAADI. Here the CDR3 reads CASSDRSGYFSPLHF. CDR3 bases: TGCGCCAGCAGTGATAGGTCAGGGTATTTTTCACCCCTCCACTTT.